This TCR beta chain was sequenced for a study of T cell responses to AZD1222 COVID-19 vaccine. General observations from the study: Donors were largely white British and mainly female; clonal diversity was possibly underestimated.

The germline V gene encodes CDR1 LGHNA and CDR2 YSLEER. The ends were cut back, 1 base at V and 8 bases at J, with 14 bases in the middle. CDR3 length: 14 residues. A remark on this clone: Its antigen is currently unknown.

Measured with immunoSEQ multiplex PCR; TCRdb has only the in-frame clones, and not every one. The data hold about 150,000 clones, with roughly 89% observed a single time. The chain uses TRBV4-3 and TRBJ1-1; D gene ambiguous. This receptor was taken from an adult in good health. The material sequenced was peripheral blood, taken on day 0 of AZD1222 vaccination. The CDR3 DNA reads as TGCGCCAGCAGCCAAGGTTACACGGACCGCGAAGCTTTCTTT. Protein product: CASSQGYTDREAFF.